The 22 T cell receptor beta chains listed next were all sequenced from one sample in a study of cytomegalovirus exposure and HLA in healthy donors. Primers included in the PCR were 60 Vbeta and 13 Jbeta primers. Profiled with immunoSEQ multiplex PCR; TCRdb holds only in-frame clones, not every one. Among about 150,000 clones listed, 80% were seen once. The sequencing sample was made of PBMCs. Source of these receptors: a man under 40 in good health and CMV-seropositive.

The V gene is TRBV6-1, the J gene TRBJ2-3, with a tentative D call TRBD2 (5 bases). V lost 10 bases and J 3 bases, leaving 17 bases between the germline ends. The CDR3 spans 14 residues. Germline CDR1 and CDR2: MNHNS and SASEGT. The CDR3 coding sequence is TGTGCCATCGCCAGCGGTGGTTCGACAGATACGCAGTATTTT. Translated, it gives CAIASGGSTDTQYF.

The V call is TRBV4-1, the J call TRBJ2-6, with TRBD2 identical over 8 bases. V lost 4 bases and J lost 0; bases outside the gene matches: 8. This CDR3 is 18 amino acids long. Looked up from germline, CDR1 is MGHRA and CDR2 is YSYEKL. Here the CDR3 reads CASSPTLAELSGANVLTF. CDR3 DNA: TGCGCCAGCAGCCCTACACTAGCGGAGCTCTCTGGGGCCAACGTCCTGACTTTC.

The chain recombines TRBV27 with TRBJ2-7; 8 bases line up with TRBD2. Germline CDR1 is MNHEY and CDR2 is SMNVEV (reference sequence). The CDR3 is 15 residues long. V shed 2 bases and J 0 bases; nucleotides not matched to a gene: 3. The CDR3 loop reads CASSLIAGSSYEQYF. The CDR3 DNA is TGTGCCAGCAGTTTAATAGCGGGGAGCTCCTACGAGCAGTACTTC.

V usage is TRBV19 and J usage is TRBJ1-4, with TRBD1 matching 7 bases. The J segment lost 8 bases and the V segment lost 6 bases, leaving 9 bases of the junction unmatched. The length of the CDR3 is 14 residues. The germline CDR1 and CDR2 sequences are LNHDA and SQIVND (reference sequence). The CDR3 protein is CASRSTGFGEKLFF. The CDR3 DNA reads TGTGCCAGTAGATCGACAGGGTTTGGGGAAAAACTGTTTTTT.

This clone came up once. The CDR3 sequence is CASSSEYTGELFF. In DNA form, the CDR3 reads TGTGCCAGCAGCTCTGAGTATACGGGGGAGCTGTTTTTT. This chain joins TRBV7-2 and TRBJ2-2; D gene uncertain. The V end lost 4 bases, the J end lost 8 bases, and 11 bases lay between the germline ends. This CDR3 spans 13 amino acids. In germline, CDR1 is SGHTA, CDR2 FQGNSA.

The chain's CDR3 is CASSEGQGIVEKLFF. CDR3 coding DNA: TGTGCCAGCAGCGAGGGACAGGGAATTGTTGAAAAACTGTTTTTT. This chain connects TRBV9 to TRBJ1-4, with 9 bases aligning to TRBD1. Germline V lookup: CDR1 SGDLS, CDR2 YYNGEE. With V trimmed by 3 bases and J by 7 bases, 7 bases remained unmatched. This CDR3 comprises 15 residues. Variable domain in full (rest from reference TRBV9 and TRBJ1-4): DSGVTQTPKHLITATGQRVTLRCSPRSGDLSVYWYQQSLDQGLQFLIQYYNGEERAKGNILERFSAQQFPDLHSELNLSSLELGDSALYFCASSEGQGIVEKLFFGSGTQLSVL.

J is TRBJ1-1 and V is TRBV28; D is perhaps TRBD1 (6 bases). Germline V CDR1 and CDR2: MDHEN, SYDVKM. The CDR3 contains 17 residues. Trimming left V 1 base short and J 5 bases short, with 20 bases between. CDR3 amino acids: CASSLSGSGGGKTEAFF. As DNA, the CDR3 is TGTGCCAGCAGTTTATCAGGGAGCGGGGGCGGTAAAACTGAAGCTTTCTTT.

In its sample, this clone was seen a few times. V gene TRBV28 combines with J gene TRBJ2-2; a possible D gene is TRBD2 (5 bases). The germline V gene encodes CDR1 MDHEN and CDR2 SYDVKM. Trimming shortened V by 6 bases and J by 1 base, and 12 bases separated the two germline ends. This CDR3 region has 15 residues. The CDR3 DNA sequence: TGTGCCAGCAGGACGGGGTTTGGGAACACCGGGGAGCTGTTTTTT. It yields the protein CASRTGFGNTGELFF.

The chain combines TRBV11-2 with TRBJ2-1; 10 bases map to TRBD2. The germline CDR1 and CDR2 sequences are SGHAT and FQNNGV. The V and J ends lost 1 base and 9 bases, in that order; junction bases with no gene match: 6. The CDR3 spans 15 residues. The CDR3 DNA follows: TGTGCCAGCAGCTTAGGTCTAGCGGGAGCAGGTGAGCAGTTCTTC. Protein product: CASSLGLAGAGEQFF.

The chain links TRBV9 to TRBJ2-3, with 7 bases identical to TRBD1. The V gene end was trimmed by 4 bases and the J gene end by 4 bases; junction bases not matched to a gene: 6. The CDR3 is made up of 14 amino acids. Looked up from germline, CDR1 is SGDLS and CDR2 is YYNGEE. This CDR3 reads CASSPGGPSDTQYF. In nucleotides, the CDR3 is TGTGCCAGCAGCCCAGGGGGTCCGTCAGATACGCAGTATTTT. The entire variable domain, with the rest obtained from reference TRBV9 and TRBJ2-3, is as follows: DSGVTQTPKHLITATGQRVTLRCSPRSGDLSVYWYQQSLDQGLQFLIQYYNGEERAKGNILERFSAQQFPDLHSELNLSSLELGDSALYFCASSPGGPSDTQYFGPGTRLTVL.

In this sample, this clone turned up once. The V and J genes are TRBV4-1 and TRBJ1-3; 7 nucleotides agree with TRBD1. Germline loops: CDR1 MGHRA, CDR2 YSYEKL. V trimming: 0 bases; J trimming: 1 base; junction bases outside the gene matches: 0. The CDR3 has 15 amino acids. In DNA, the CDR3 is TGCGCCAGCAGCCAAGAGGACAGGTCTGGAAACACCATATATTTT. Translated: CASSQEDRSGNTIYF.

Only a few counts were recorded for this clone. The chain joins TRBV11-2 to TRBJ2-5; weak D call: TRBD2 (5 bases). The DNA end favors TRBJ2-7, so the J call may be wrong. The V gene's germline CDR1 is SGHAT and CDR2 FQNNGV. The CDR3 consists of 15 residues. The CDR3 spells CASSLEFGIQYEQYF. The DNA for the CDR3 is TGTGCCAGCAGCTTAGAGTTCGGGATCCAGTACGAGCAGTACTTC.

The chain has TRBV7-2 and TRBJ2-7, with D hard to call. V was trimmed by 2 bases and J by 1 base, leaving 9 bases between them. The CDR3 spans 14 residues. Looked up from germline, CDR1 is SGHTA and CDR2 is FQGNSA. The CDR3 is CASSLSPGSYEQYF. In DNA, the CDR3 is TGTGCCAGCAGCTTAAGTCCAGGTTCCTACGAGCAGTACTTC.

V gene TRBV28 combines with J gene TRBJ1-1, with TRBD1 identical over 11 bases. The CDR3 consists of 15 residues. Germline assignment: CDR1 MDHEN and CDR2 SYDVKM. J lost 6 bases, V lost 3 bases, and 6 bases had no gene match. The CDR3 sequence: CASSLDRGRIPEAFF. The CDR3 DNA reads TGTGCCAGCAGTTTGGACAGGGGGCGAATCCCTGAAGCTTTCTTT.

This rearrangement joins TRBV5-1 to TRBJ1-2; D remains ambiguous. The CDR3 is made up of 12 amino acids. V was cut by 0 bases and J by 6 bases, with 6 bases left in between. Germline-derived CDR1 and CDR2 are SGHRS and YFSETQ. CDR3: CASSLGGDGYTF. DNA for the CDR3: TGCGCCAGCAGCTTGGGCGGGGATGGCTACACCTTC.

The chain has TRBV28 and TRBJ1-3; possibly TRBD1 for D (5 bases). Trimming removed 6 bases from V and 0 bases from J, with 15 bases in between. The germline V gene has CDR1 MDHEN and CDR2 SYDVKM. CDR3 length: 16 residues. The CDR3 sequence: CASSTRRGDSGNTIYF. The CDR3, as DNA: TGTGCCAGCAGCACCCGCCGGGGGGACTCTGGAAACACCATATATTTT.

This clone was found a few times. J is TRBJ1-4 and V is TRBV6-6; no definite D call. This CDR3 is built from 13 residues. V was pared by 6 bases and J by 4 bases, with 9 bases between. CDR1 MNHNY and CDR2 SVGAGI come from the germline V gene (reference sequence). The CDR3, as DNA: TGTGCCAGCAGCCGGGAGGTTAATGAAAAACTGTTTTTT. Protein sequence: CASSREVNEKLFF.

The V and J genes are TRBV4-1 and TRBJ2-3, with no clear D. Germline assignment: CDR1 MGHRA and CDR2 YSYEKL. Trimming stripped 4 bases from V and 2 bases from J, with 10 bases between. The CDR3 covers 14 residues. CDR3 residues: CASSLNGDTDTQYF. The CDR3 DNA reads TGCGCCAGCAGCCTAAACGGAGACACAGATACGCAGTATTTT.

The V call is TRBV28, the J call TRBJ2-5; D gene uncertain. Germline CDR1 and CDR2: MDHEN and SYDVKM. The V end was cut by 8 bases, the J end by 0 bases, with 7 bases between. The CDR3 runs 12 residues. The CDR3 DNA reads as TGTGCCAGCCTAACCAACCAAGAGACCCAGTACTTC. It translates to CASLTNQETQYF. Full variable domain (missing parts from reference TRBV28 and TRBJ2-5): DVKVTQSSRYLVKRTGEKVFLECVQDMDHENMFWYRQDPGLGLRLIYFSYDVKMKEKGDIPEGYSVSREKKERFSLILESASTNQTSMYLCASLTNQETQYFGPGTRLLVL.

The chain employs TRBV29-1 and TRBJ2-1; maybe TRBD1 (6 bases). This CDR3 has 15 residues. Germline CDR1 is SQVTM and CDR2 is ANQGSEA. Trimming cost V 6 bases and J 6 bases, with 21 bases left between them. The CDR3, as DNA: TGCAGCGTCCGAAGAGCAGGGGCCGTTGGCAATGAGCAGTTCTTC. The encoded protein is CSVRRAGAVGNEQFF.

This clone was observed a single time. The junction departs from the called germline gene at one end, perhaps through a read error. The rearrangement joins TRBV29-1 to TRBJ1-5; TRBD1 might be the D (6 bases). The CDR3 loop spans 14 amino acids. Germline-derived CDR1 and CDR2 are SQVTM and ANQGSEA. CDR3 in amino acids: CSVTLGGPGQLQHF. The CDR3 coding sequence is TGCAGCGTGACCCTAGGAGGCCCAGGACAGCTCCAGCATTTT.

The chain carries TRBV6-5 and TRBJ2-1; 14 nucleotides match TRBD2. V dropped 6 bases and J dropped 11; count of bases not matched to a gene: 9. The V gene's germline CDR1 is MNHEY and CDR2 SVGAGI. This CDR3 comprises 15 residues. The CDR3 sequence is CASSRLAGGPGKQFF. CDR3 nucleotides: TGTGCCAGCAGCAGACTAGCGGGAGGGCCAGGGAAGCAGTTCTTC.